Presented here are 8 T cell receptor beta chains from one specimen sequenced in a study of cytomegalovirus exposure and HLA in healthy donors. The PCR contained 60 Vbeta and 13 Jbeta primers. Libraries were prepared by immunoSEQ multiplex PCR; TCRdb keeps only in-frame clonotypes and omits some of them. Here the sample spans approximately 200,000 clones, more than 75% being singletons. Sequenced material: PBMCs. All receptors derive from a human donor in good health.

This chain uses TRBV5-1 with TRBJ2-4, with 8 bases aligning to TRBD1. V lost 4 bases to trimming and J lost 11 bases; unmatched junction nucleotides: 14. Germline CDR1 and CDR2: SGHRS and YFSETQ. The CDR3 sequence is 15 residues long. CDR3 amino acids: CASSAGGAGETFQYF. CDR3 nucleotides: TGCGCCAGCAGCGCAGGGGGCGCGGGTGAAACTTTTCAGTACTTC. Looking up the rest from reference TRBV5-1 and TRBJ2-4 gives the full variable domain: KAGVTQTPRYLIKTRGQQVTLSCSPISGHRSVSWYQQTPGQGLQFLFEYFSETQRNKGNFPGRFSGRQFSNSRSEMNVSTLELGDSALYLCASSAGGAGETFQYFGAGTRLSVL.

In this sample, this clone turned up once. The J gene is TRBJ2-1, the V gene TRBV6-1; possible D gene TRBD2, 5 bases. The CDR3 loop spans 14 amino acids. Germline V gives CDR1 MNHNS, CDR2 SASEGT. With 4 bases removed from V and 11 bases from J, the gap between germline ends came to 18 bases. DNA of the CDR3: TGTGCCAGCAGTGTACTAGACGTCTTCGATAAGCAGTTCTTC. This codes for CASSVLDVFDKQFF.

This chain joins TRBV7-8 and TRBJ2-7, with D uncertain. From germline, CDR1 is SGHVS and CDR2 FQNEAQ. This CDR3 has 17 amino acids. V was pared by 1 base and J by 5 bases, with 21 bases between. CDR3 residues: CASSLVGQFSASNEQYF. The CDR3 nucleotides read TGTGCCAGCAGCTTAGTTGGCCAATTTTCTGCTTCGAACGAGCAGTACTTC. The full variable domain, completed using reference TRBV7-8 and TRBJ2-7, is GAGVSQSPRYKVAKRGQDVALRCDPISGHVSLFWYQQALGQGPEFLTYFQNEAQLDKSGLPSDRFFAERPEGSVSTLKIQRTQQEDSAVYLCASSLVGQFSASNEQYFGPGTRLTVT.

The chain's CDR3 is CASSRKDRPTYGYTF. Here the CDR3 DNA reads TGTGCCAGCAGCCGGAAGGACAGGCCGACCTATGGCTACACCTTC. The V gene is TRBV7-2, the J gene TRBJ1-2; 7 nucleotides match TRBD1. The J segment lost 4 bases and the V segment lost 5 bases, leaving 10 bases of the junction unmatched. The CDR3 is 15 residues long. Germline assignment: CDR1 SGHTA and CDR2 FQGNSA.

About this clone itself: A read error may account for a junction end that differs from germline. V is TRBV6-5 and J is TRBJ2-7; the D gene is possibly TRBD1 (6 bases). The CDR3 length is 13 residues. CDR1 is MNHEY, CDR2 SVGAGI, per germline. CDR3 protein: CAGSYSMDSSVYF. The CDR3 DNA sequence: TGTGCCGGCAGTTACTCGATGGACAGTTCCGTGTACTTC.

The rearrangement joins TRBV2 to TRBJ1-5; the match to TRBD1 covers 8 bases. CDR3 length equals 15 residues. J lost 4 bases, V lost 6 bases, and 8 bases had no gene match. Germline CDR1 is SNHLY and CDR2 is FYNNEI. This CDR3 is CASSADRVPNQPQHF. The CDR3 DNA reads TGTGCCAGCAGCGCGGACAGGGTTCCAAATCAGCCCCAGCATTTT.

This chain links TRBV9 with TRBJ2-7; 8 nucleotides line up with TRBD1. J gave up 3 bases and V 3 bases, and 5 bases lay outside the gene matches. CDR1 and CDR2 (germline): SGDLS, YYNGEE. The CDR3 is made up of 14 amino acids. CDR3: CASSAEDRDYEQYF. CDR3 coding DNA: TGTGCCAGCAGCGCAGAGGACAGGGACTACGAGCAGTACTTC.

This chain links TRBV7-2 with TRBJ2-2; D gene ambiguous. The CDR3 runs 14 residues. In germline, CDR1 is SGHTA, CDR2 FQGNSA. The V end lost 3 bases, the J end lost 1 base, and 6 bases lay between the germline ends. The DNA for the CDR3 is TGTGCCAGCAGCTTCGACTTGAACACCGGGGAGCTGTTTTTT. This encodes CASSFDLNTGELFF.